This T cell receptor (beta chain) stems from a study of T cells in severe cutaneous drug reactions. Study-level information: The ALDEN and Naranjo causality algorithms determined the culprit drug.

TCR subtype-specific primers in iRepertoire multiplex PCR prepared libraries for bulk and single-cell sequencing. After re-calling the multiplex PCR reads, TCRdb lists one entry per CDR3 protein, DNA absent. The sample has over a thousand distinct CDR3 sequences. Sequenced patients had Stevens-Johnson syndrome or toxic epidermal necrolysis caused by carbamazepine. Germline V lookup: CDR1 SGHRS, CDR2 YFSETQ. There are 16 residues in the CDR3. Material: PBMCs. The clonotype was recovered from a human donor with a severe cutaneous adverse drug reaction. J is TRBJ2-3 and V is TRBV5-1; as DNA is missing, the TRBD1 call by TCRdb cannot be tested. CDR3 region: CASSLGDRGLEDTQYF.